The entry below describes one TCR beta chain. The antigen is not known. V lost 4 bases to trimming and J lost 4 bases; unmatched junction nucleotides: 6. CDR3 size: 15 residues. Germline loops: CDR1 LGHNA, CDR2 YNFKEQ. This record belongs to a study of cytomegalovirus exposure and HLA in healthy donors. Study-wide points: HLA allele associations emerged for around 16,000 TCR beta sequences in a later analysis, at 0.05 false discovery rate. Looking again later, the authors saw that most CMV-associated TCR beta chains seemed HLA-restricted.

Use of 60 Vbeta and 13 Jbeta primers characterized the PCR. Data came from immunoSEQ multiplex PCR; TCRdb stores just in-frame clones and leaves some out. The table has around 130,000 clones, approximately 84% seen once. This chain connects TRBV4-2 to TRBJ2-3, with 9 bases that match TRBD2. This sequence originates from a boy aged 2 to 10 in good health and CMV-seronegative. Specimen: PBMCs. The CDR3 DNA follows: TGTGCCAGCAGCCCGAGCGCGGGAGGGCCAGATACGCAGTATTTT. This encodes CASSPSAGGPDTQYF.